This T cell receptor beta chain was profiled in a study of response to subunit inactivated influenza vaccine. Regarding the study as a whole: With each seasonal influenza vaccination, the authors suggested, few new T cells are recruited.

V was pared by 0 bases and J by 6 bases, with 8 bases of the junction left unmatched. The CDR3 runs 17 residues. Germline V CDR1 and CDR2: ENHRY, SYGVKD. This clonotype was seen at least ten times. Its antigen remains unidentified. In TCRdb, the RT-PCR reads were re-called with MiXCR into one record per CDR3 protein. The data contain 750,000 to 850,000 distinct CDR3 sequences, less than 20% of them singletons. The specimen comprised PBMCs from blood, sampled roughly 5 days after vaccination. This sequence joins TRBV10-3 and TRBJ2-4, with 10 bases aligning to TRBD2. The clonotype originates from a man in his fifties or sixties who received an inactivated influenza vaccine. CDR3 sequence reads: CAISESNPSGGVNIQYF. The CDR3 bases are TGTGCCATCAGTGAGTCGAACCCTAGCGGGGGAGTAAACATTCAGTACTTC.